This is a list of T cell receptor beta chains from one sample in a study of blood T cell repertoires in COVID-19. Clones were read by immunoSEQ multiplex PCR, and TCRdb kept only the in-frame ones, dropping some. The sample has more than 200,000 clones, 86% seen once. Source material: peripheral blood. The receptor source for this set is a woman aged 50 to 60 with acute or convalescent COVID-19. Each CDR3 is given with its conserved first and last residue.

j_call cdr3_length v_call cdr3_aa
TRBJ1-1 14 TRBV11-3 CASSPPLLNTEAFF
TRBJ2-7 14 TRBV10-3 CAISPGTASYEQYF
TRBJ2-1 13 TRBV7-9 CASSFASHNEQFF
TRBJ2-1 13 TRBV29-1 CSVEGARVGEQFF
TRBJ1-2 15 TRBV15 CATSRELGTDYGYTF
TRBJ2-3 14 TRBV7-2 CASSLVGGIDTQYF
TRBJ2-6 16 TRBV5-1 CASSLTGNSGANVLTF
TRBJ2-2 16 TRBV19 CASSISGQSNTGELFF
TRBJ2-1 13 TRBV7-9 CASSLGGSNEQFF
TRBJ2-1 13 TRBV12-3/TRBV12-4 CASSFQGKSLSVF
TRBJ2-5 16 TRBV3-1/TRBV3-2 CASSQEGASVQETQYF
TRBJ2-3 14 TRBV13 CASSLRQGVDTQYF
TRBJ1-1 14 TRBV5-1 CATKLGFLGTEAFF
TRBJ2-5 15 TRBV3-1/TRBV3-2 CASSPWTSAAETQYF
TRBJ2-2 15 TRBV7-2 CASSLATGRTGELFF
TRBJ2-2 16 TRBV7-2 CASSPRGTGPTGELFF
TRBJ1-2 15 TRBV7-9 CASSLDIGRALGYTF
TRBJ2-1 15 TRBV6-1 CASSEYGGRYNEQFF
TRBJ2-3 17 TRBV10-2 CASSESRGGLITDTQYF